The next 27 T cell receptor beta chains were all read from a single sample in a study of blood T cells in healthy people across ages. Primers used in a second PCR of about 6 to 11 cycles were a sample-barcoded 5' primer and a J-beta primer mix. TCRdb re-derived calls from the 5' RACE reads in MiXCR, one entry per CDR3 protein. Among around 400,000 distinct CDR3 sequences, approximately 52% were seen once, and the ten largest hold 45% to 60%. Sequenced sample: blood. The source of these receptors is a man in his 60s in good health.

This clonotype was seen a few times. The chain is built from TRBV20-1 and TRBJ2-7; D remains ambiguous. The CDR3 runs 14 residues. Trimming took 6 bases from V and 0 from J, leaving 15 bases between them. Germline CDR1 DFQATT, CDR2 SNEGSKA (reference sequence). This chain's CDR3 is CSASRTGYSYEQYF. The CDR3 DNA sequence: TGCAGTGCCTCCCGGACCGGATACTCCTACGAGCAGTACTTC.

The chain has TRBV7-8 and TRBJ2-7; 8 nucleotides line up with TRBD2. The germline gives CDR1 SGHVS, CDR2 FQNEAQ. This CDR3 has 14 amino acids. Trimming took 5 bases from V and 2 from J; bases not matched to a gene: 5. The CDR3 region is CASSGSGVPYEQYF. The CDR3 region has the DNA TGTGCCAGCAGCGGTAGCGGGGTGCCCTACGAGCAGTACTTC.

In its sample, this clonotype was seen a few times. V is TRBV11-2 and J is TRBJ2-7, with no clear D. V was pared by 7 bases and J by 2 bases, with 12 bases between. CDR3 length: 13 residues. Germline-derived CDR1 and CDR2 are SGHAT and FQNNGV. CDR3 coding DNA: TGTGCCAGCACCCTGGGCCATCCCTACGAGCAGTACTTC. It yields the protein CASTLGHPYEQYF.

This clonotype was detected ten times or more. The V and J genes are TRBV18 and TRBJ2-7, with D perhaps matching TRBD2 (6 bases). Per the germline V gene, CDR1 is KGHSH and CDR2 is LQKENI. CDR3 length: 13 amino acids. The V end lost 4 bases, the J end lost 3 bases, and 10 bases lay between the germline ends. The CDR3 DNA is TGTGCCAGCTCACGCGGGGACTTCTACGAGCAGTACTTC. Amino acid sequence: CASSRGDFYEQYF.

CDR3 sequence: CASSLPGLADNEQFF. The CDR3 nucleotides read TGTGCCAGCAGTTTGCCGGGACTAGCGGACAATGAGCAGTTCTTC. This chain connects TRBV27 to TRBJ2-1, with 11 bases fitting TRBD2. The junction had 3 bases not matched to a gene; V was cut back by 3 bases and J by 5 bases. CDR3 length: 15 residues. Looked up from germline, CDR1 is MNHEY and CDR2 is SMNVEV (reference sequence).

Regarding this clonotype: A read error is possible here, since a much larger clone lies one base away. The rearrangement uses TRBV5-1 and TRBJ2-5; possible D gene TRBD1, 5 bases. V shed 7 bases and J shed 1 base, with 14 bases lying between them. CDR1 and CDR2 (germline): SGHRS, YFSETQ. The CDR3 is 14 amino acids. CDR3 nucleotide sequence: TGCGCCAGCGGGGTAGGGGCGACCCAAGAGACCCAGTACTTC. As protein: CASGVGATQETQYF. The full variable domain, in which reference TRBV5-1 and TRBJ2-5 provide the parts outside the CDR3, is KAGVTQTPRYLIKTRGQQVTLSCSPISGHRSVSWYQQTPGQGLQFLFEYFSETQRNKGNFPGRFSGRQFSNSRSEMNVSTLELGDSALYLCASGVGATQETQYFGPGTRLLVL.

This chain connects TRBV5-1 to TRBJ2-1; D perhaps matches TRBD2 (5 bases). The germline gives CDR1 SGHRS, CDR2 YFSETQ. The CDR3 loop spans 15 amino acids. The V gene lost 7 bases and the J gene lost 0 bases, with 14 bases spanning the gap. CDR3 loop: CASGKLGPSYNEQFF. The CDR3 nucleotides read TGCGCCAGCGGAAAACTAGGCCCCTCCTACAATGAGCAGTTCTTC.

V is TRBV4-1 and J is TRBJ2-2, with D uncertain. V lost 1 base, J lost 4 bases, and 16 bases lay in between. There are 17 residues in the CDR3. Germline lookup yields CDR1 MGHRA and CDR2 YSYEKL. For the CDR3, the DNA is TGCGCCAGCAGCCAAGTGGATTTAGGATTTTCCACCGGGGAGCTGTTTTTT. Protein sequence: CASSQVDLGFSTGELFF.

Turning to this clonotype: The germline gene is not matched at one end of the junction; a read error may be the cause. V is TRBV5-1 and J is TRBJ2-7, with 8 bases aligning to TRBD1. The CDR3 loop spans 13 amino acids. Germline V lookup: CDR1 SGHRS, CDR2 YFSETQ. This chain's CDR3 is CAGSLEQGGEQYF. The CDR3 nucleotides read TGCGCCGGCAGCTTGGAACAGGGGGGAGAGCAGTACTTC.

This chain joins TRBV29-1 and TRBJ1-2; 12 bases line up with TRBD1. CDR3 length: 12 residues. V lost 4 bases and J lost 8; bases outside the gene matches: 2. Germline CDR1 is SQVTM and CDR2 is ANQGSEA. The CDR3 spells CSVAGTGGGYTF. As DNA, the CDR3 is TGCAGCGTTGCCGGGACAGGGGGCGGCTACACCTTC.

This clonotype was seen a handful of times. Here the CDR3 DNA reads TGTGCCAGCAGTCCGAGACGGACAGGGGGAATGTCCTACGAGCAGTACTTC. Amino acids: CASSPRRTGGMSYEQYF. This chain joins TRBV27 and TRBJ2-7; 10 nucleotides line up with TRBD1. Germline V gene data show CDR1 as MNHEY and CDR2 as SMNVEV (reference sequence). CDR3 length: 17 amino acids. Trimming removed 5 bases from V and 1 base from J; junction bases left unmatched: 11.

The table lists this clonotype with many counts. Germline is not matched at one junction end, which may reflect a read error. The J gene is TRBJ2-3, the V gene TRBV25-1; D call uncertain. From germline, CDR1 is MGHDK and CDR2 SYGVNS. The CDR3 sequence is 11 residues long. The CDR3: CASSRADTQYF. The CDR3 DNA reads TGCGCCAGCAGCCGGGCAGATACGCAGTATTTT. The variable domain in full, completed from reference TRBV25-1 and TRBJ2-3, reads EADIYQTPRYLVIGTGKKITLECSQTMGHDKMYWYQQDPGMELHLIHYSYGVNSTEKGDLSSESTVSRIRTEHFPLTLESARPSHTSQYLCASSRADTQYFGPGTRLTVL.

The chain carries TRBV20-1 and TRBJ2-3, with 7 bases lining up with TRBD1. The CDR3 spans 15 residues. Trimming at V came to 6 bases and at J to 3 bases, leaving 12 bases not matched to a gene. The germline V gene has CDR1 DFQATT and CDR2 SNEGSKA (reference sequence). The CDR3 loop reads CSASNVGQATDTQYF. The CDR3 nucleotides are TGCAGTGCCTCAAATGTTGGACAGGCGACAGATACGCAGTATTTT.

Details on this clonotype: A much larger clone is a single base away; this may be a read error. The rearrangement joins TRBV5-1 to TRBJ2-3; D may be TRBD2 (6 bases). V was shortened by 2 bases and J by 1 base, with 14 bases between the two germline ends. The CDR3 has 16 residues. Germline V gene lookup returns CDR1 SGHRS and CDR2 YFSETQ. This CDR3 reads CASSLGAWRGTDTQYF. CDR3 bases: TGCGCCAGCAGCTTAGGTGCTTGGAGGGGCACAGATACGCAGTATTTT. Using reference TRBV5-1 and TRBJ2-3 for the parts outside the CDR3, the full variable domain is KAGVTQTPRYLIKTRGQQVTLSCSPISGHRSVSWYQQTPGQGLQFLFEYFSETQRNKGNFPGRFSGRQFSNSRSEMNVSTLELGDSALYLCASSLGAWRGTDTQYFGPGTRLTVL.

The chain joins TRBV11-2 to TRBJ2-1; 8 bases map to TRBD2. Germline V gene lookup returns CDR1 SGHAT and CDR2 FQNNGV. The CDR3 sequence is 14 residues long. The V segment lost 4 bases and the J segment 9 bases; nucleotides outside the gene matches: 8. CDR3 loop: CASSSLGLDPEQFF. CDR3 DNA sequence: TGTGCCAGCAGCTCATTGGGACTAGATCCTGAGCAGTTCTTC.

This rearrangement joins TRBV12-3 or TRBV12-4 to TRBJ2-3, with TRBD1 as a possible D gene (6 bases). V shed 4 bases and J shed 0 bases, with 26 bases lying between them. The CDR3 extends over 20 amino acids. The CDR3 DNA sequence: TGTGCCAGCAGTTCCGGCCCAGAAGTAGCCGACGGGACAAGCACAGATACGCAGTATTTT. This translates into CASSSGPEVADGTSTDTQYF.

The chain uses TRBV11-1 and TRBJ1-6; weak D call: TRBD1 (5 bases). Trimming left V 0 bases short and J 2 bases short, with 8 bases between. The CDR3 length is 16 residues. The germline V gene has CDR1 SGHAT and CDR2 FQDESV (reference sequence). CDR3 sequence reads: CASSLATGAYNSPLHF. DNA for the CDR3: TGTGCCAGCAGCTTAGCCACAGGTGCCTATAATTCACCCCTCCACTTT.

The sample holds a few counts of this clonotype. The chain links TRBV9 to TRBJ2-2; TRBD1 aligns across 8 bases. Per germline, CDR1 SGDLS and CDR2 YYNGEE. V was clipped by 2 bases and J by 3 bases; unmatched bases: 0. The CDR3 contains 14 residues. The CDR3 is CASSVTGDTGELFF. The CDR3 nucleotides are TGTGCCAGCAGCGTGACAGGGGACACCGGGGAGCTGTTTTTT.

This clonotype has more than one count but fewer than ten. This chain links TRBV4-1 with TRBJ1-6; 8 bases are a match to TRBD1. Germline V CDR1 and CDR2: MGHRA, YSYEKL. CDR3 length equals 16 residues. Trimming removed 3 bases from V and 9 bases from J; junction bases left unmatched: 10. CDR3 in DNA: TGCGCCAGCAGCCAGACCACGGGACAGGCCTCTTCACCCCTCCACTTT. Translation: CASSQTTGQASSPLHF.

This clonotype was seen a handful of times. The rearrangement links TRBV7-2 to TRBJ2-2, with a possible D match to TRBD1 (5 bases). V gave up 5 bases and J gave up 5 bases, with 12 bases separating them. This CDR3 spans 14 amino acids. Germline values: CDR1 SGHTA, CDR2 FQGNSA. The CDR3 sequence is CASSQGLGTGELFF. The CDR3 bases are TGTGCCAGCAGCCAGGGCCTAGGTACCGGGGAGCTGTTTTTT.

This clonotype was counted only a few times. In DNA form, the CDR3 reads TGTGCCAGCGGGGGGACATTCCACGAGCAGTACTTC. Translated: CASGGTFHEQYF. V usage is TRBV3-1 and J usage is TRBJ2-7, with D possibly being TRBD1 or TRBD2 (6 bases each). The germline V gene has CDR1 LGHDT and CDR2 YNNKEL (reference sequence). The CDR3 length is 12 residues. V dropped 8 bases and J dropped 5 bases, with 13 bases sitting between them.

This sequence joins TRBV28 and TRBJ2-5; D is uncertain. With 2 bases removed from V and 5 bases from J, the gap between germline ends came to 9 bases. CDR3 length: 13 amino acids. CDR1 MDHEN and CDR2 SYDVKM come from the germline V gene. Here the CDR3 DNA reads TGTGCCAGCAGTTTAAACCTCCCCGAGACCCAGTACTTC. Encoded protein: CASSLNLPETQYF.

The chain employs TRBV7-9 and TRBJ1-2, with a weak D call TRBD1 (5 bases). The CDR3 has 12 amino acids. From germline, CDR1 is SEHNR and CDR2 FQNEAQ (reference sequence). V was clipped by 4 bases and J by 8 bases, with 11 bases between them. This CDR3 is CASSSEGRGYTF. The CDR3 nucleotides read TGTGCCAGCAGCTCCGAGGGACGGGGCTACACCTTC. Full variable domain (missing parts from reference TRBV7-9 and TRBJ1-2): DTGVSQNPRHKITKRGQNVTFRCDPISEHNRLYWYRQTLGQGPEFLTYFQNEAQLEKSRLLSDRFSAERPKGSFSTLEIQRTEQGDSAMYLCASSSEGRGYTFGSGTRLTVV.

This clonotype was observed a few times. This chain connects TRBV9 to TRBJ2-7; a possible D gene is TRBD1 (6 bases). This CDR3 spans 15 amino acids. The V end lost 0 bases, the J end lost 2 bases, and 12 bases lay between the germline ends. The germline CDR1 and CDR2 sequences are SGDLS and YYNGEE. The CDR3 sequence: CASSVEPGATYEQYF. CDR3 nucleotide sequence: TGTGCCAGCAGCGTAGAACCAGGGGCAACCTACGAGCAGTACTTC.

This chain joins TRBV7-9 and TRBJ2-3; no clear D. Trimming took 0 bases from V and 0 from J, leaving 10 bases between them. Germline V gives CDR1 SEHNR, CDR2 FQNEAQ (reference sequence). The CDR3 runs 16 residues. CDR3 amino acids: CASSLANLASTDTQYF. The CDR3 DNA is TGTGCCAGCAGCTTAGCGAACCTGGCTAGCACAGATACGCAGTATTTT.

The V and J genes are TRBV4-2 and TRBJ2-5, with TRBD2 matching over 7 bases. Germline CDR1 reads LGHNA; CDR2 reads YNFKEQ. The CDR3 runs to 14 residues. J was trimmed by 11 bases and V by 7 bases; bases with no gene match: 16. In DNA form, the CDR3 reads TGTGCCAGCAAGCGGGACTCAGCTAGCTGGGAGCAGTACTTC. Translation gives CASKRDSASWEQYF.

This clonotype was detected many times. V and J are TRBV7-2 and TRBJ2-1, with 9 bases matching TRBD2. The CDR3 runs to 18 residues. The trim removed 1 base at V and 0 bases at J, leaving 7 bases unmatched. The germline CDR1 and CDR2 sequences are SGHTA and FQGNSA. The CDR3 sequence is CASSLVGGLASSYNEQFF. CDR3 bases: TGTGCCAGCAGCTTAGTCGGCGGACTAGCGAGCTCCTACAATGAGCAGTTCTTC.